This T cell receptor beta chain was profiled in a study of long-term antiretroviral therapy in people with HIV. Notes on the study in general: Spans of CDR3 length were tighter for HIV repertoires than for controls. Pre-ART clonal expansion yielded clones that dominated the repertoire at all time points.

This clone was detected a few times. The antigen remains unidentified. The germline gives CDR1 SGHTA, CDR2 FQGTGA. This CDR3 spans 16 amino acids. V was pared by 7 bases and J by 1 base, with 6 bases of the junction left unmatched. Every participant gave one or more pre-ART and two or more post-ART PBMC samples. An immunoSEQ assay, version v3.0, was performed at survey level. Produced via immunoSEQ multiplex PCR; TCRdb's table is partial and in-frame only. The sample holds about 20,000 clones, around 93% seen once. The clonotype originates from a woman aged 50 to 60 with HIV. The V gene is TRBV7-3, the J gene TRBJ2-1, with 11 bases lining up with TRBD2. The sequencing used unsorted PBMCs, collected 4.4 years after starting antiretroviral therapy. CDR3 protein: CASNLAGGTSYNEQFF. The CDR3 bases are TGTGCCAGCAACCTAGCGGGGGGCACTTCCTACAATGAGCAGTTCTTC. Full variable domain (outside the CDR3, taken from reference TRBV7-3 and TRBJ2-1): GAGVSQTPSNKVTEKGKYVELRCDPISGHTALYWYRQSLGQGPEFLIYFQGTGAADDSGLPNDRFFAVRPEGSVSTLKIQRTERGDSAVYLCASNLAGGTSYNEQFFGPGTRLTVL.